This T cell receptor beta chain was identified during a study of T cell responses to AZD1222 COVID-19 vaccine. Looking at the study overall: Pooling was applied to second doses at about 4 or about 12 weeks. Study-wide results and caveats: Clonal diversity may have been underestimated in mostly white British donors. Spike as a whole was targeted by vaccine-associated CD4 TCRs, dominant at 160-218 and 743-854.

About this clone itself: Antigen unknown.

The CDR3 length is 15 residues. V lost 5 bases and J lost 0, with 13 bases in between. Germline V lookup: CDR1 MDHEN, CDR2 SYDVKM. Sequencing used immunoSEQ multiplex PCR; TCRdb keeps in-frame clones, though not all of them. This table has approximately 150,000 clones, approximately 90% appearing once. Sequencing was performed on peripheral blood, taken on day 0 of AZD1222 vaccination. The sequence was collected from an adult in good health. The V gene is TRBV28, the J gene TRBJ1-1, with D possibly matching TRBD1 (6 bases). This chain's CDR3 is CASSPAGGLNTEAFF. CDR3 bases: TGTGCCAGCAGTCCCGCGGGGGGCTTGAACACTGAAGCTTTCTTT.